The 15 T cell receptor beta chains listed next were all sequenced from one sample in a study of blood T cell repertoires in COVID-19. The data were produced by immunoSEQ multiplex PCR, yet TCRdb's version contains in-frame clones alone and is incomplete. The repertoire consists of roughly 100,000 clones, with approximately 85% occurring once and the leading ten covering about a sixth. Sequencing was done on a sample of peripheral blood. The receptor source for this set is a woman over 75 with active or convalescent COVID-19.

J is TRBJ1-4 and V is TRBV5-4; D is unresolved. The CDR3 is made up of 15 amino acids. Germline CDR1 reads SGHNT; CDR2 reads YYREEE (reference sequence). The ends were cut back, 4 bases at V and 6 bases at J, with 16 bases in the middle. The CDR3 is CASSEGPHGDEKLFF. The DNA of the CDR3 is TGTGCCAGCAGCGAGGGCCCTCATGGGGATGAAAAACTGTTTTTT.

This clone was counted once. The V gene is TRBV19, the J gene TRBJ1-4; no definite D call. V shed 1 base and J shed 1 base, with 7 bases lying between them. There are 15 residues in the CDR3. In germline, CDR1 is LNHDA, CDR2 SQIVND (reference sequence). CDR3 DNA sequence: TGTGCCAGTAGTATAGCTCCGGGAACTAATGAAAAACTGTTTTTT. Translating gives CASSIAPGTNEKLFF.

This sequence joins TRBV5-1 and TRBJ1-4; 8 bases align to TRBD1. CDR1 and CDR2 from the germline V gene are SGHRS and YFSETQ. This CDR3 is built from 17 residues. V shed 0 bases, J shed 5 bases, and the junction held 9 bases outside the gene matches. CDR3 nucleotides: TGCGCCAGCAGCTTGGTGTCCCTCAGGGGGCTAAATGAAAAACTGTTTTTT. As protein: CASSLVSLRGLNEKLFF. The whole variable domain, filled in from reference TRBV5-1 and TRBJ1-4, reads KAGVTQTPRYLIKTRGQQVTLSCSPISGHRSVSWYQQTPGQGLQFLFEYFSETQRNKGNFPGRFSGRQFSNSRSEMNVSTLELGDSALYLCASSLVSLRGLNEKLFFGSGTQLSVL.

The chain is built from TRBV7-2 and TRBJ1-2; weak D call: TRBD1 (6 bases). Germline V CDR1 and CDR2: SGHTA, FQGNSA. CDR3 size: 15 residues. Trimming removed 3 bases from V and 0 bases from J, with 11 bases in between. The CDR3 is CASSLGASANYGYTF. The CDR3 region has the DNA TGTGCCAGCAGCTTGGGGGCCTCAGCTAACTATGGCTACACCTTC.

This chain joins TRBV18 and TRBJ1-5; D may be TRBD1 (6 bases). The CDR3 spans 15 residues. Trimming pared 3 bases from V and 2 bases from J, leaving 11 bases between. The germline V gene encodes CDR1 KGHSH and CDR2 LQKENI. In DNA form, the CDR3 reads TGTGCCAGCTCACCTTTACAGGGCGGCAATCAGCCCCAGCATTTT. Protein: CASSPLQGGNQPQHF.

The V and J genes are TRBV18 and TRBJ1-1, with D maybe TRBD1 (5 bases). V was clipped by 2 bases and J by 1 base, with 11 bases between them. The CDR3 has 15 residues. Germline V gives CDR1 KGHSH, CDR2 LQKENI. The CDR3 region is CASSPSQGSNTEAFF. The DNA for the CDR3 is TGTGCCAGCTCACCATCCCAGGGATCGAACACTGAAGCTTTCTTT.

The V gene is TRBV6-6, the J gene TRBJ2-7; 11 bases line up with TRBD2. This CDR3 is built from 14 residues. The trim removed 7 bases at V and 0 bases at J, leaving 2 bases unmatched. From germline, CDR1 is MNHNY and CDR2 SVGAGI (reference sequence). CDR3 sequence: CASKTSGDSYEQYF. Here the CDR3 DNA reads TGTGCCAGCAAGACTAGCGGGGACTCCTACGAGCAGTACTTC.

The chain joins TRBV28 to TRBJ2-5; D is ambiguous. V was pared by 6 bases and J by 3 bases, with 14 bases between. CDR1 is MDHEN, CDR2 SYDVKM, per germline. The CDR3 is 14 residues long. In DNA form, the CDR3 reads TGTGCCAGCAGAAGTTGGAGTACCGAAGAGACCCAGTACTTC. This sequence encodes CASRSWSTEETQYF.

The J gene is TRBJ1-2, the V gene TRBV7-2; TRBD1 aligns across 7 bases. V lost 5 bases and J lost 4; bases outside the gene matches: 7. CDR3 length equals 14 residues. Germline CDR1 is SGHTA and CDR2 is FQGNSA. In nucleotides, the CDR3 is TGTGCCAGCAGCCACAGGGGATCCTCCTATGGCTACACCTTC. It is translated as CASSHRGSSYGYTF.

V and J are TRBV24-1 and TRBJ2-7; D remains unclear. CDR3 length equals 13 residues. Between the trimmed V and J ends, which lost 1 base and 3 bases, there was a span of 6 bases. Per germline, CDR1 KGHDR and CDR2 SFDVKD. CDR3 amino acids: CATSDFYGYEQYF. As DNA, the CDR3 is TGTGCCACCAGTGATTTTTACGGCTACGAGCAGTACTTC.

The chain links TRBV5-1 to TRBJ2-1; the D gene is possibly TRBD2 (6 bases). Looked up from germline, CDR1 is SGHRS and CDR2 is YFSETQ. The V gene lost 2 bases and the J gene lost 5 bases, with 8 bases spanning the gap. The CDR3 sequence is 13 residues long. This CDR3 reads CASSLLAHNEQFF. CDR3 DNA sequence: TGCGCCAGCAGCTTACTAGCCCACAATGAGCAGTTCTTC. Full variable domain (remainder filled in from reference TRBV5-1 and TRBJ2-1): KAGVTQTPRYLIKTRGQQVTLSCSPISGHRSVSWYQQTPGQGLQFLFEYFSETQRNKGNFPGRFSGRQFSNSRSEMNVSTLELGDSALYLCASSLLAHNEQFFGPGTRLTVL.

This chain uses TRBV29-1 with TRBJ2-6; D unresolved. V was cut by 4 bases and J by 2 bases, with 9 bases left in between. The CDR3 loop spans 14 amino acids. Germline V gene sequence: CDR1 SQVTM, CDR2 ANQGSEA. In nucleotides, the CDR3 is TGCAGCGTTGTCCCGGGTACTGGGGCCAACGTCCTGACTTTC. Amino acids: CSVVPGTGANVLTF.

The CDR3 nucleotides are TGTGCCAGCAGCTTAAGTTCGAGGGTTTCCAAAAACATTCAGTACTTC. This codes for CASSLSSRVSKNIQYF. The chain recombines TRBV5-6 with TRBJ2-4, with a tentative D call TRBD2 (5 bases). The germline gives CDR1 SGHDT, CDR2 YYEEEE. V dropped 2 bases and J dropped 2 bases, with 14 bases sitting between them. CDR3 length: 16 amino acids.

The gene calls are TRBV7-9 and TRBJ2-2, with a weak D call TRBD1 (6 bases). The ends were cut back, 9 bases at V and 4 bases at J, with 12 bases in the middle. The CDR3 is made up of 13 amino acids. Germline V gene data show CDR1 as SEHNR and CDR2 as FQNEAQ (reference sequence). CDR3 sequence: CASTGRITGELFF. The CDR3 DNA is TGTGCCAGTACAGGGCGGATCACCGGGGAGCTGTTTTTT.

As regards this clone: A junction end diverges from the germline sequence, so it may reflect a read error. The chain recombines TRBV5-1 with TRBJ1-1, with D uncertain. Per germline, CDR1 SGHRS and CDR2 YFSETQ. The CDR3 is 16 amino acids. CDR3 nucleotide sequence: TGTGCCAGCAGCTTGACGCCTAGGCAGTCTTCCACTGAAGCTTTCTTT. The encoded protein is CASSLTPRQSSTEAFF. The full variable domain, completed using reference TRBV5-1 and TRBJ1-1, is KAGVTQTPRYLIKTRGQQVTLSCSPISGHRSVSWYQQTPGQGLQFLFEYFSETQRNKGNFPGRFSGRQFSNSRSEMNVSTLELGDSALYLCASSLTPRQSSTEAFFGQGTRLTVV.